This TCR beta chain was observed in a study of patients and donors after allogeneic stem cell transplantation. TCRdb re-analysed the RT-PCR reads in MiXCR, keeping a single row per CDR3 protein. Among 150,000 to 200,000 distinct CDR3 sequences listed, approximately 28% were seen once. Germline assignment: CDR1 MNHEY and CDR2 SMNVEV (reference sequence). Losses at the gene ends were 4 bases for V and 1 base for J; bases not matched to a gene: 6. The CDR3 contains 15 residues. This chain connects TRBV27 to TRBJ2-7; 8 bases match TRBD1. Sequencing used blood, either unsorted or a sorted T cell fraction (not recorded which). This clonotype was obtained from a human donor who was either an allogeneic HSCT recipient or a stem cell or donor lymphocyte infusion donor (not recorded which). It is not recorded whose cells these are; they may come from a transplant donor. The CDR3 sequence is CASSSGGLTSYEQYF. The CDR3 DNA sequence: TGTGCCAGCAGTTCAGGGGGCCTTACTTCCTACGAGCAGTACTTC.